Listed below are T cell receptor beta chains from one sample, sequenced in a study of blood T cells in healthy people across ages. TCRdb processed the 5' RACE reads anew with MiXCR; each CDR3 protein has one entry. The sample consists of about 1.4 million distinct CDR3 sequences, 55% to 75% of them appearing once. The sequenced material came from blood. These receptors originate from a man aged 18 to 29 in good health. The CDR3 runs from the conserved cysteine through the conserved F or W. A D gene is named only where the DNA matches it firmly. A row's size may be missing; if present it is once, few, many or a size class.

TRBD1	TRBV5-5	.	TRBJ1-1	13	TGTGCCAGCAGCTTGAAAGGGGACAGGGAAGCTTTCTTT	CASSLKGDREAFF
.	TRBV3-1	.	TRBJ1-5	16	TGTGCCAGCAGCCAAGATGGGGGGGCACTTGGAGGAGCCCAGCATTTT	CASSQDGGALGGAQHF
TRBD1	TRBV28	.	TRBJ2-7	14	TGTGCCAGCAGTTTTAGACAGGGGATCTACGAGCAGTACTTC	CASSFRQGIYEQYF
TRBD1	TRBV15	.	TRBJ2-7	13	TGTGCCACCAGCACGGGACAGAACTACGAGCAGTACTTC	CATSTGQNYEQYF
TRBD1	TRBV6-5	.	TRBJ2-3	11	TGTGCCAGCTTAGGGGGCCTTACGCAGTATTTT	CASLGGLTQYF
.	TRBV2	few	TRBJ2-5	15	TGTGCCAGCAGTGAGAGGCTGAGACTACAAGAGACCCAGTACTTC	CASSERLRLQETQYF
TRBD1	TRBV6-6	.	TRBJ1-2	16	TGTGCCAGCAGTTATGGGGGGACAGGGCCTAACTATGGCTACACCTTC	CASSYGGTGPNYGYTF
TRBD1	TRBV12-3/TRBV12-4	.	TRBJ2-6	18	TGTGCCAGCAGACCCTATCGGGACAGGGCCTCTGGGGCCAACGTCCTGACTTTC	CASRPYRDRASGANVLTF
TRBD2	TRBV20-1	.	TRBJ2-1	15	TGCAGTGCTACATTGGCGGGAGGGTCCGCCTATGAGCAGTTCTTC	CSATLAGGSAYEQFF
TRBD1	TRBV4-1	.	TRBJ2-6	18	TGCGCCAGCAGCCAAGATGGGACAGGGGGCGCTGGGGCCAACGTCCTGACTTTC	CASSQDGTGGAGANVLTF
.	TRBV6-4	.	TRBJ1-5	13	TGTGCAGGGGGAGGACGATTCAATCAGCCCCAGCATTTT	CAGGGRFNQPQHF
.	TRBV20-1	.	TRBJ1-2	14	TGCAGTGCTAAATACTCAGGCTGGGGTGGCGGCTACACCTTC	CSAKYSGWGGGYTF
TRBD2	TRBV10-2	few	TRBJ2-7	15	TGCGCCAGCAGTGATCTAGCGGGGCCCTTGGGCGAGCAGTACTTC	CASSDLAGPLGEQYF
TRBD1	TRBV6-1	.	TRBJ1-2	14	TGTGCCAGCAGTGTGGGGGAGACAGGGTCTGGCTACACCTTC	CASSVGETGSGYTF
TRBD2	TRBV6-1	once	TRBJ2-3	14	TGTGCCTGCAGACTAGCGGGGGAAACAGATACGCAGTATTTT	CACRLAGETDTQYF
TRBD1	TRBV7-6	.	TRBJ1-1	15	TGTGCCAGCAGCTCCTCGACAGGGGTAAGAACTGAAGCTTTCTTT	CASSSSTGVRTEAFF
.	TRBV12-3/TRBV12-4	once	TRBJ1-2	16	TGTGCCAGCAGTTTAGCGCCCCTGGGGGCGAGGGAGGGCTACACCTTC	CASSLAPLGAREGYTF
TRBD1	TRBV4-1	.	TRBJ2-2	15	TGCGCCAGCAGCCCCTGGACAGGGGAGGTCGGGGAGCTGTTTTTT	CASSPWTGEVGELFF
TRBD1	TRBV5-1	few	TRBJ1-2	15	TGCGCCAGCAGCTCCCAACTGGACAGGGGGCAGGGCTACACCTTC	CASSSQLDRGQGYTF
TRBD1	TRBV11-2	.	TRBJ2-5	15	TGTGCCAGCGGCCATTGGACAGGGCGACGGGGGACCCAGTACTTC	CASGHWTGRRGTQYF
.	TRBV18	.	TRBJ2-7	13	TGTGCCAGCTCACCACCTTCCACAGCCGAGCAGTACTTC	CASSPPSTAEQYF
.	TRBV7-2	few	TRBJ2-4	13	TGTGCCAGCAGCTTAGCGGCATACAACATTCAGTACTTC	CASSLAAYNIQYF
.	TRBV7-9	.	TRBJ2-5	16	TGTGCCAGCAGCTTTCACAAAGCCCCGTCACAAGAGACCCAGTACTTC	CASSFHKAPSQETQYF
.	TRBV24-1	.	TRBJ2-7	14	TGTGCCATCTGGGACGAGGTCTCATCCTACGAGCAGTACTTC	CAIWDEVSSYEQYF
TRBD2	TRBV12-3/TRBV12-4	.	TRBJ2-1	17	TGTGCCAGCAGTTCGTCTAGCGGGGGGGCCACCTACAATGAGCAGTTCTTC	CASSSSSGGATYNEQFF
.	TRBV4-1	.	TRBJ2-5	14	TGCGCCAGCAGCCGCGTGGGGGACCAAGAGACCCAGTACTTC	CASSRVGDQETQYF
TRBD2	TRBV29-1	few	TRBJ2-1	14	TGCAGCGCCGCCGGGACTAGCGGGAGTAATGAGCAGTTCTTC	CSAAGTSGSNEQFF
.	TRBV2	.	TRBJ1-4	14	TGTGCCAGCAGTGGGGGGACGGATAATGAAAAACTGTTTTTT	CASSGGTDNEKLFF
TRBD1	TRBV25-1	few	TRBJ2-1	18	TGTGCCAGCAGTGCTTACACGGGACAGGGGGCATATCACAATGAGCAGTTCTTC	CASSAYTGQGAYHNEQFF
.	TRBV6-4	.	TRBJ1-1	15	TGTGCCAGCAGTGACGCGGGGGGGATGGCCACTGAAGCTTTCTTT	CASSDAGGMATEAFF
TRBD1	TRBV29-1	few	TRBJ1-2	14	TGCAGCGTTGGGGACAGACCTTCTAACTATGGCTACACCTTC	CSVGDRPSNYGYTF
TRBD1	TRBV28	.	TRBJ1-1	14	TGTGCCAGCAGCAAGACAGGGAAATATGGTGAAGCTTTCTTT	CASSKTGKYGEAFF
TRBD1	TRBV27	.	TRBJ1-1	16	TGTGCCAGCAGTTTCGGGACAGGGGGGATGGACACTGAAGCTTTCTTT	CASSFGTGGMDTEAFF
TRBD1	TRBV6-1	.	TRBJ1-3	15	TGTGCCAGCAGCGCTCGGGACAGGGCTGGAAACACCATATATTTT	CASSARDRAGNTIYF
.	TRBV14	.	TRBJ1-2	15	TGTGCCAGCAGCCAATACCCGGGGCGAAACTATGGCTACACCTTC	CASSQYPGRNYGYTF
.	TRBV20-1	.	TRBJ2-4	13	TGCAGTGCTATGGACAGAGACAAAAACATTCGGTACTTC	CSAMDRDKNIRYF
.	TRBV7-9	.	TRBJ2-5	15	TGTGCCAGCAGCTACGATCCTGTTGGGGAAAATGAGCAGTACTTC	CASSYDPVGENEQYF